Listed below are T cell receptor beta chains from one sample, sequenced in a study of long-term antiretroviral therapy in people with HIV. Here immunoSEQ multiplex PCR was the method, and the copy in TCRdb shows in-frame clones only, minus some. The repertoire holds 20,000 to 25,000 clones, with roughly 80% as singletons. Here the sequenced sample was unsorted PBMCs, taken 1.1 years before starting antiretroviral therapy. These receptors originate from a woman between 40 and 55 years old with HIV. Each CDR3 is given with its conserved first and last residue. Fields, in order: D gene, J gene, V gene, clone size, CDR3 protein, CDR3 DNA. D genes are given only for firm matches. Rows give clone size only sometimes, using once, few, many, or a class for an expanded clone.

d_call: .; j_call: TRBJ2-7; v_call: TRBV11-2; clone_size: .; cdr3_aa: CASTLGGGGEQYF; cdr3_nt: TGTGCCAGCACCCTGGGGGGGGGCGGCGAGCAGTACTTC
d_call: .; j_call: TRBJ2-3; v_call: TRBV11-2; clone_size: once; cdr3_aa: CASSLSFREVTDTQYF; cdr3_nt: TGTGCCAGCAGCTTAAGCTTCCGGGAAGTCACAGATACGCAGTATTTT
d_call: .; j_call: TRBJ2-6; v_call: TRBV5-1; clone_size: .; cdr3_aa: CASSLTGRPDFSGANVLTF; cdr3_nt: TGCGCCAGCAGCTTGACTGGCAGGCCTGATTTCTCTGGGGCCAACGTCCTGACTTTC
d_call: TRBD1; j_call: TRBJ2-7; v_call: TRBV5-1; clone_size: few; cdr3_aa: CASSLRTGGTYEQYF; cdr3_nt: TGCGCCAGCAGCTTACGGACAGGGGGGACCTACGAGCAGTACTTC
d_call: .; j_call: TRBJ1-5; v_call: TRBV19; clone_size: .; cdr3_aa: CARPPGRRGPQHF; cdr3_nt: TGTGCCAGGCCCCCGGGGCGCCGGGGGCCCCAGCATTTT
d_call: .; j_call: TRBJ2-1; v_call: TRBV6-6; clone_size: .; cdr3_aa: CASSYLPPDEQFF; cdr3_nt: TGTGCCAGCAGTTACTTGCCGCCGGATGAGCAGTTCTTC
d_call: TRBD2; j_call: TRBJ2-2; v_call: TRBV11-1; clone_size: .; cdr3_aa: CASTTPKAGDNTGELFF; cdr3_nt: TGTGCCAGCACCACTCCCAAGGCGGGAGACAACACCGGGGAGCTGTTTTTT
d_call: .; j_call: TRBJ2-7; v_call: TRBV30; clone_size: .; cdr3_aa: CAWSVSSEYEQYF; cdr3_nt: TGTGCCTGGAGTGTTTCCTCTGAGTACGAGCAGTACTTC
d_call: TRBD1; j_call: TRBJ2-7; v_call: TRBV6-6; clone_size: .; cdr3_aa: CASSQTDRGGYEQYF; cdr3_nt: TGTGCCAGCAGCCAAACGGACAGGGGTGGCTACGAGCAGTACTTC
d_call: TRBD1; j_call: TRBJ2-7; v_call: TRBV2; clone_size: few; cdr3_aa: CATGTAYEQYF; cdr3_nt: TGTGCCACCGGGACAGCCTACGAGCAGTACTTC
d_call: .; j_call: TRBJ2-5; v_call: TRBV5-4; clone_size: few; cdr3_aa: CASSSGSFQETQYF; cdr3_nt: TGTGCCAGCAGCTCCGGTAGCTTTCAAGAGACCCAGTACTTC
d_call: TRBD1; j_call: TRBJ1-1; v_call: TRBV18; clone_size: .; cdr3_aa: CASSPGTGHTEAFF; cdr3_nt: TGTGCCAGCTCTCCCGGGACAGGACACACTGAAGCTTTCTTT
d_call: .; j_call: TRBJ2-5; v_call: TRBV29-1; clone_size: .; cdr3_aa: CSVEGPTGETQYF; cdr3_nt: TGCAGCGTTGAGGGTCCAACTGGAGAGACCCAGTACTTC
d_call: TRBD1; j_call: TRBJ2-7; v_call: TRBV4-1; clone_size: .; cdr3_aa: CASSQEARTGAISYEQYF; cdr3_nt: TGCGCCAGCAGCCAAGAGGCCCGGACAGGGGCCATCTCCTACGAGCAGTACTTC
d_call: TRBD1; j_call: TRBJ2-6; v_call: TRBV6-1; clone_size: .; cdr3_aa: CASSITGAGANVLTF; cdr3_nt: TGTGCCAGCAGCATCACAGGGGCTGGGGCCAACGTCCTGACTTTC
d_call: .; j_call: TRBJ2-1; v_call: TRBV7-6; clone_size: .; cdr3_aa: CASSLVAGVRKDNEQFF; cdr3_nt: TGTGCCAGCAGCTTAGTCGCGGGCGTGCGGAAGGACAATGAGCAGTTCTTC
d_call: .; j_call: TRBJ1-5; v_call: TRBV2; clone_size: .; cdr3_aa: CASSGNRQPQHF; cdr3_nt: TGTGCCAGCAGTGGAAACCGTCAGCCCCAGCATTTT
d_call: TRBD2; j_call: TRBJ2-1; v_call: TRBV29-1; clone_size: .; cdr3_aa: CSVEAGLAAYNEQFF; cdr3_nt: TGCAGCGTTGAAGCCGGACTAGCGGCATACAATGAGCAGTTCTTC
d_call: .; j_call: TRBJ2-7; v_call: TRBV7-9; clone_size: .; cdr3_aa: CASSLRDDYEQYF; cdr3_nt: TGTGCCAGCAGCCTCCGGGACGATTACGAGCAGTACTTC
d_call: .; j_call: TRBJ2-7; v_call: TRBV11-2; clone_size: .; cdr3_aa: CASSLYEGHEQYF; cdr3_nt: TGTGCCAGCAGCTTATATGAAGGACACGAGCAGTACTTC